This entry concerns a single T cell receptor (beta chain). Its antigen is unidentified. The data were taken from a study of T cell responses to AZD1222 COVID-19 vaccine. Study results and caveats: Most donors were white British, females outnumbered males, and clonal diversity was possibly underestimated. Spike-specific TCR repertoires showed rising breadth and depth after two AZD1222 doses. No repertoire was sampled before or during the peak T cell response, only after it.

Profiled with immunoSEQ multiplex PCR; TCRdb holds only in-frame clones, not every one. The top ten hold 44% of the sample, which has more than 85,000 clones, 89% seen once. Pooling was applied to second doses at about 4 or about 12 weeks. CDR3 size: 12 residues. The V end lost 4 bases, the J end lost 6 bases, and 10 bases lay between the germline ends. CDR1 SGHAT and CDR2 FQNNGV come from the germline V gene. The starting material was peripheral blood, obtained 28 days after the second AZD1222 dose. The J gene is TRBJ2-7, the V gene TRBV11-2, with D maybe TRBD2 (5 bases). This clonotype was obtained from an adult who received the AZD1222 COVID-19 vaccine. The CDR3 nucleotides are TGTGCCAGCAGCTCTCAGAGGGCCGAGCAGTACTTC. This codes for CASSSQRAEQYF.